This T cell receptor (beta chain) was sequenced during a study of blood T cell repertoires in COVID-19. The overall study: Sample material is recorded as cDNA or gDNA derived from T cells, B-cell-depleted T cells, or PBMCs.

Original data processing: Quantification of nucleated cells was approximated via reference gene primer amplification. Data came from immunoSEQ multiplex PCR; TCRdb stores just in-frame clones and leaves some out. That table furnishes V, J and clone size, whereas the DNA furnished D and trimming. The repertoire consists of 200,000 to 250,000 clones, with 80% to 90% occurring once and the leading ten covering approximately 3.7%. This CDR3 contains 13 residues. The germline gives CDR1 LGHDT, CDR2 YNNKEL (reference sequence). V shed 6 bases and J 2 bases; nucleotides not matched to a gene: 4. Exposed enrollees encountered a COVID-19 case at some point within 2 weeks before study entry.

The J gene is TRBJ2-7, the V gene TRBV3-1 (or the pseudogene TRBV3-2); the match to TRBD1 covers 7 bases. This clonotype was sampled from a woman in her twenties or thirties who had been exposed to COVID-19. Specimen: PBMCs or T cells enriched from blood (not recorded which). CDR3 residues: CASSGDRPYEQYF. The CDR3 coding sequence is TGTGCCAGCAGTGGGGACAGACCCTACGAGCAGTACTTC.